This T cell receptor (beta chain) was captured by sequencing in a study of beta chain features in type 1 diabetes. Findings of the study overall: When VDJ junctions were examined, type 1 diabetes patients showed fewer insertions and more deletions. PCR might favor shorter templates, but any such skew would affect patients and controls equally. Sequencing the cDNA could make cells with high TCR expression show up more than they should.

As for this clone: Its specificity is not known.

Each of the sorted populations had a purity greater than 95%. J lost 2 bases, V lost 0 bases, and 0 bases had no gene match. The CDR3 runs 14 residues. Looked up from germline, CDR1 is MNHNY and CDR2 is SVGAGI (reference sequence). Of the isolated RNA, all was reverse transcribed, and so the sequenced material was expressed TCRB transcripts. TCRdb keeps only in-frame clones here, not all; method: immunoSEQ multiplex PCR. Altogether roughly 300,000 clones are present, approximately 15% being singletons, with the ten largest covering more than 6.5%. This TCR came from a man aged 30 to 45 in good health. Sequences were obtained from central memory CD4+ T cells from blood. The chain links TRBV6-6 to TRBJ2-7, with 8 bases lining up with TRBD2. The CDR3 loop is CASSYSRGAYEQYF. The CDR3, as DNA: TGTGCCAGCAGTTACTCGCGGGGGGCCTACGAGCAGTACTTC.